This record covers a single T cell receptor (beta chain). Its antigen is undetermined. This sample stems from a study of a mutant IDH1 vaccine in newly diagnosed glioma. This CDR3 comprises 13 residues. In germline, CDR1 is MGHDK, CDR2 SYGVNS. V was shortened by 6 bases and J by 0 bases, with 6 bases between the two germline ends. As to time point: week 35, safety follow-up. In every dose of vaccine, 300 ug of mutant IDH1 20-mer peptide was given alongside topical imiquimod. TCRdb's copy holds only in-frame clones and misses some; the assay was immunoSEQ multiplex PCR. The sample consists of tens of thousands of clones, around 90% of them appearing once.

This TCR derives from a woman aged 40-49 years with glioma. Sequencing was performed on PBMCs, taken from a glioma patient whose treatment included an IDH1 peptide vaccine. This chain uses TRBV25-1 with TRBJ1-3, with no clear D. The CDR3 DNA follows: TGTGCCAGCAGCTCTGTCTCTGGAAACACCATATATTTT. It is translated as CASSSVSGNTIYF.